One T cell receptor (beta chain) is described in this entry. Its antigen is unidentified. These data come from a study of blood T cells in healthy people across ages. Broader study findings: Observed TCR beta diversity showed a strong correlation with the percentage of naive T cells as measured by flow cytometry. Comparison with aged donors showed that long-lived donors had more naive CD4+ cells and higher diversity. No one knew whether donors had CMV, which possibly confounded expanded clonotype changes.

The CDR3 sequence is 14 residues long. The germline CDR1 and CDR2 sequences are MDHEN and SYDVKM. The trim removed 7 bases at V and 0 bases at J, leaving 4 bases unmatched. PCR was performed a second time for roughly 7 to 12 cycles using a sample-barcoded 5' primer and a J-beta primer mix. Template switching added a 12-random-nucleotide identifier to every cDNA molecule. TCRdb independently ran MiXCR on the 5' RACE reads; one entry per CDR3 protein. The data show some 1.4 million distinct CDR3 sequences, around 42% seen once. This TCR was sampled from a young woman in good health. Input material: blood. The chain has TRBV28 and TRBJ2-7, with TRBD1 matching 9 bases. CDR3 DNA sequence: TGTGCCAGCACCACGACAGGGGGCTCCTACGAGCAGTACTTC. This translates into CASTTTGGSYEQYF.